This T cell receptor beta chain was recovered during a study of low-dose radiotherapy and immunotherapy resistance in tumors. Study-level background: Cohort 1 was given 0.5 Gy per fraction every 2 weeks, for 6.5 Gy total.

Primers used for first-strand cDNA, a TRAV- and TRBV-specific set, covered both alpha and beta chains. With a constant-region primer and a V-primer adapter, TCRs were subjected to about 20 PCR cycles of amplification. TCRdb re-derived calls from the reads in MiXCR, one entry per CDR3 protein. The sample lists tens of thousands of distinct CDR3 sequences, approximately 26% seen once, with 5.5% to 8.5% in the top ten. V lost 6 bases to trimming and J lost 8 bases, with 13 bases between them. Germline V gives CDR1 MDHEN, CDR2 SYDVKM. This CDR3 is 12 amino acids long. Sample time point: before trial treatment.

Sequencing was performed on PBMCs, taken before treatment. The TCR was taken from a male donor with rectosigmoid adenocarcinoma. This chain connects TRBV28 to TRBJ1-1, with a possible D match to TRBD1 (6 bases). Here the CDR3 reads CASSPPGQEAFF. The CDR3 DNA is TGTGCCAGCAGCCCTCCGGGACAAGAAGCTTTCTTT.